This T cell receptor (beta chain) was captured by sequencing in a study of T cell responses to AZD1222 COVID-19 vaccine. Germline lookup yields CDR1 SGHAT and CDR2 FQNNGV. CDR3 length: 16 amino acids. With 1 base clipped from V and 5 bases from J, the junction kept 9 bases outside the gene matches. Second doses at about 4 or about 12 weeks were pooled. Data came from immunoSEQ multiplex PCR; TCRdb stores just in-frame clones and leaves some out. The sample lists tens of thousands of clones; around three quarters were seen once. This sequence joins TRBV11-2 and TRBJ2-5, with 8 positions matching TRBD2. This clonotype was sampled from an adult who received the AZD1222 COVID-19 vaccine. The sequences come from peripheral blood, collected 28 days after the second AZD1222 dose. The CDR3 protein is CASSLGLAGSRETQYF. CDR3 DNA: TGTGCCAGCAGCTTAGGTTTAGCGGGGAGCAGGGAGACCCAGTACTTC.